Listed below are T cell receptor beta chains from one sample, sequenced in a study of OX40 agonist ivuxolimab in advanced cancers. Assay used: immunoSEQ multiplex PCR; TCRdb lists only in-frame clones, some missing. The profile covers 15,000 to 25,000 clones, with around 79% appearing a single time and approximately 19% taken by the ten largest. The source material was CD4+ or CD8+ T cells sorted from blood, sampled in a trial of the OX40 agonist ivuxolimab. All receptors come from an adult with an advanced solid tumor such as melanoma, head and neck, liver or kidney cancer. The conserved cysteine and the conserved F or W are not part of the CDR3 here. Clone sizes are given selectively: once, few, many, or a class where the clone is expanded.

abundance	v_gene	j_gene	CDR3aa
.	TRBV12-5	TRBJ2-7	ASGMRQYEQY
.	TRBV20-1	TRBJ2-7	SATLVEQY
.	TRBV6-5	TRBJ2-1	ASSYSSLEQF
medium-sized	TRBV27	TRBJ1-2	ASRGTGGGGYT
large	TRBV5-5	TRBJ2-7	ASSLSVGEQY
few	TRBV14	TRBJ2-2	ASSQVGSGELF
.	TRBV10-2	TRBJ2-1	ASSLDSPLGAQF
.	TRBV7-2	TRBJ2-1	ASSLGSGGIDEQF
.	TRBV15	TRBJ1-3	ATSRDRDPGNTIY
.	TRBV5-4	TRBJ2-7	ASSSGAYEQY
.	TRBV7-8	TRBJ2-3	ASSLEEASGYTDTQY
.	TRBV4-1	TRBJ1-4	ASSQGSDLSYEKLF
few	TRBV19	TRBJ2-1	ASSVGTSGMNEQF
once	TRBV7-9	TRBJ2-5	ASSLGGAMQETQY
medium-sized	TRBV19	TRBJ2-1	ASSPTSGGDDEQF
.	TRBV7-9	TRBJ1-1	ASSPGTGMNTEAF
.	TRBV6-1	TRBJ1-1	ASSQTGAEAF
.	TRBV7-9	TRBJ2-7	ASSPGQGALQGWY
once	TRBV27	TRBJ1-5	ASSLVGSNQPQH
.	TRBV19	TRBJ1-1	ASSIGMNTEAF
.	TRBV5-4	TRBJ1-2	ASSTGQGDYGYT
.	TRBV6-6	TRBJ2-3	ASSYSNGMGDTQY
.	TRBV27	TRBJ2-3	ASSLNREGTDTQY
.	TRBV6-6	TRBJ2-7	ASSYLRAAGVGEQY
.	TRBV7-2	TRBJ2-3	ASSTPSNTDTQY